This T cell receptor beta chain was sequenced in a study of regulatory T cells in long-lasting Graves disease. Study results and limitations: Sampling was limited to peripheral blood rather than thyroid tissue.

With regard to this clonotype: Its antigen is unidentified.

CDR3 length: 16 amino acids. The germline gives CDR1 GTSNPN, CDR2 SVGIG (reference sequence). V was pared by 6 bases and J by 0 bases, with 15 bases between. Time point here: newly diagnosed GD, antithyroid drugs for less than 3 months. Making the TCR library involved RNA that had been extracted from PBMCs. Library construction for TCR beta used iRepertoire HTBI primers and Arm-PCR of CDR3 regions. Using its own MiXCR run on the multiplex PCR reads, TCRdb lists one record per CDR3 protein. The sample holds about 500,000 distinct CDR3 sequences, about 16% seen once. These same records also appear under a second study, on T cells in Graves' hyperthyroidism and ophthalmopathy. From that report: Aged 18 to 65, the patients had hyperthyroidism that was newly diagnosed and had lasted under 2 months. Diagnoses were made from clinical symptoms, serum measures (thyroxine and TRAb), thyroid ultrasound and orbital computed tomography. A set of HTBI primers served as the primers for a first-round RT-PCR of the TCR CDR3.

The clonotype comes from a man between 40 and 49 years old with Graves disease. Sequencing used peripheral blood mononuclear cells (PBMCs), obtained at new diagnosis, from a patient treated with antithyroid drugs. V and J are TRBV30 and TRBJ2-6, with a weak D call TRBD1 (5 bases). For the CDR3, the DNA is TGTGCCTGCCCCCGCAGGACAATCTCTGGGGCCAACGTCCTGACTTTC. It yields the protein CACPRRTISGANVLTF.